Presented here are 12 T cell receptor beta chains from one specimen sequenced in a study of OX40 agonist ivuxolimab in advanced cancers. Measured with immunoSEQ multiplex PCR; TCRdb has only the in-frame clones, and not every one. The data contain roughly 120,000 clones, 75% to 90% of them singletons. The sequencing here drew on CD4+ or CD8+ T cells sorted from blood, taken in a trial of the OX40 agonist ivuxolimab. The receptors here all came from an adult with an advanced solid tumor such as melanoma, head and neck, liver or kidney cancer.

This clone has more than one count but fewer than ten. The V gene is TRBV5-1, the J gene TRBJ2-5; D remains ambiguous. Trimming cost V 0 bases and J 5 bases, with 8 bases left between them. Germline V CDR1 and CDR2: SGHRS, YFSETQ. CDR3 size: 13 residues. In DNA form, the CDR3 reads TGCGCCAGCAGCTTGGGCGAGCTGGAGACCCAGTACTTC. This codes for CASSLGELETQYF.

The rearrangement joins TRBV7-9 to TRBJ1-4; no firm D call. CDR1 and CDR2 (germline): SEHNR, FQNEAQ (reference sequence). CDR3 length: 16 residues. V was shortened by 6 bases and J by 2 bases, with 16 bases between the two germline ends. CDR3 bases: TGTGCCAGCAGTACGCTCAACCAACTGACTAATGAAAAACTGTTTTTT. This encodes CASSTLNQLTNEKLFF.

The CDR3 is CASSIDRGRTGELFF. Here the CDR3 DNA reads TGTGCCAGCAGCATCGACAGGGGCCGCACCGGGGAGCTGTTTTTT. The chain is built from TRBV11-3 and TRBJ2-2; 8 nucleotides match TRBD1. CDR1 is SGHNT and CDR2 is YENEEA in the germline V gene. V lost 5 bases and J lost 4; bases outside the gene matches: 6. This CDR3 region has 15 residues.

The V gene is TRBV30, the J gene TRBJ2-5, with 7 bases fitting TRBD2. Per germline, CDR1 GTSNPN and CDR2 SVGIG (reference sequence). V trimming: 2 bases; J trimming: 1 base; junction bases outside the gene matches: 4. This CDR3 comprises 14 residues. The CDR3 DNA reads as TGTGCCTGGAGTCGGGGAGGGACCCAAGAGACCCAGTACTTC. Translating it yields CAWSRGGTQETQYF.

In this sample, this clone turned up once. This chain connects TRBV5-1 to TRBJ2-7; the match to TRBD2 covers 7 bases. The junction had 7 bases not matched to a gene; V was cut back by 0 bases and J by 1 base. Germline CDR1 is SGHRS and CDR2 is YFSETQ. This CDR3 region has 16 residues. This chain's CDR3 is CASSLDGGGISYEQYF. In DNA form, the CDR3 reads TGCGCCAGCAGCTTGGATGGCGGGGGAATTTCCTACGAGCAGTACTTC.

The chain uses TRBV5-1 and TRBJ1-2, with 10 nucleotides matching TRBD1. Looked up from germline, CDR1 is SGHRS and CDR2 is YFSETQ. J gave up 8 bases and V 4 bases, and 5 bases lay outside the gene matches. The CDR3 length is 13 residues. The CDR3 sequence is CASSAGQGPGYTF. Written as DNA, the CDR3 is TGCGCCAGCAGCGCGGGACAGGGGCCCGGCTACACCTTC.

The chain joins TRBV5-1 to TRBJ1-4, with D possibly being TRBD1 (5 bases). Germline CDR1 reads SGHRS; CDR2 reads YFSETQ. The CDR3 sequence is 14 residues long. Trimming left V 5 bases short and J 8 bases short, with 16 bases between. CDR3 protein: CASSPLHGAEKLFF. In DNA form, the CDR3 reads TGCGCCAGCAGTCCACTCCACGGGGCGGAAAAACTGTTTTTT.

The chain is built from TRBV4-1 and TRBJ1-2; maybe TRBD1 (6 bases). The CDR3 spans 16 residues. V lost 1 base and J lost 4, with 16 bases in between. From germline, CDR1 is MGHRA and CDR2 YSYEKL. The CDR3 here is CASSQGRGQGTYGYTF. The CDR3 coding sequence is TGCGCCAGCAGCCAAGGGAGAGGTCAGGGGACCTATGGCTACACCTTC.

The V call is TRBV6-1, the J call TRBJ2-3; tentatively, D is TRBD1 (6 bases). V shed 2 bases and J shed 3 bases, with 12 bases lying between them. The CDR3 covers 15 residues. Germline V gene lookup returns CDR1 MNHNS and CDR2 SASEGT. Written as DNA, the CDR3 is TGTGCCAGCAGTGAAACAGGGTTGTGGACAGATACGCAGTATTTT. It specifies CASSETGLWTDTQYF.

The V and J genes are TRBV6-1 and TRBJ2-3, with a tentative D call TRBD1 (6 bases). With 3 bases removed from V and 2 bases from J, the gap between germline ends came to 9 bases. The germline V gene encodes CDR1 MNHNS and CDR2 SASEGT. The CDR3 is 14 amino acids. The CDR3 nucleotides are TGTGCCAGCAGTGAGGGACACGACACAGATACGCAGTATTTT. Encoded protein: CASSEGHDTDTQYF.

The chain is built from TRBV11-2 and TRBJ2-7; D could derive from TRBD1 or TRBD2 (6 bases each). Per the germline V gene, CDR1 is SGHAT and CDR2 is FQNNGV. The CDR3 has 14 residues. The V and J ends lost 0 bases and 7 bases respectively, with 13 bases between them. CDR3 in amino acids: CASSLDTGGGEQYF. CDR3 bases: TGTGCCAGCAGCTTAGATACCGGAGGGGGTGAGCAGTACTTC.

The rearrangement joins TRBV7-2 to TRBJ1-1; a possible D gene is TRBD1 (6 bases). Trimming left V 5 bases short and J 4 bases short, with 14 bases between. The CDR3 is 14 residues long. Germline CDR1 and CDR2: SGHTA and FQGNSA. CDR3 region: CASSPQGRRTEAFF. CDR3 coding DNA: TGTGCCAGCAGCCCCCAGGGGAGGCGCACTGAAGCTTTCTTT.